Sequencing of this T cell receptor (beta chain) was carried out in a study of PD-L1 blockade in urothelial cancer. Study overall: Analyses were performed on blood at 3 weeks after treatment start (the second dose) and at 6 weeks.

Measured with immunoSEQ multiplex PCR; TCRdb has only the in-frame clones, and not every one. The sample comprises about 82,000 clones, 82% of which are singletons, and over 7.5% rests with the top ten. Germline loops: CDR1 SGHVS, CDR2 FQNEAQ. V lost 0 bases to trimming and J lost 3 bases; unmatched junction nucleotides: 8. The CDR3 has 18 amino acids. This clone is a singleton in its sample. The chain joins TRBV7-8 to TRBJ2-5, with TRBD2 matching over 12 bases. The sequence was collected from a man between 65 and 80 years old with urothelial cancer. Specimen: PBMCs, collected around atezolizumab (anti-PD-L1) treatment. The CDR3, as DNA: TGTGCCAGCAGCTTAGCCCTAGCGGGAGGGCTTTACAAAGAGACCCAGTACTTC. Protein sequence: CASSLALAGGLYKETQYF. Combining the CDR3 with reference TRBV7-8 and TRBJ2-5 gives the whole variable domain GAGVSQSPRYKVAKRGQDVALRCDPISGHVSLFWYQQALGQGPEFLTYFQNEAQLDKSGLPSDRFFAERPEGSVSTLKIQRTQQEDSAVYLCASSLALAGGLYKETQYFGPGTRLLVL.